What follows are 32 T cell receptor beta chains derived from one specimen sequenced in a study of blood T cell repertoires in COVID-19. TCRdb's copy holds only in-frame clones and misses some; the assay was immunoSEQ multiplex PCR. The sample gives about 81,000 clones, around 92% of which show up once; about 2% is in the top ten. Sequenced sample: peripheral blood. These receptors were collected from a woman aged 50 to 65 in a cohort sampled during active COVID-19.

The gene calls are TRBV3-1 (or the pseudogene TRBV3-2) and TRBJ1-6; perhaps TRBD1 as D (6 bases). Germline-derived CDR1 and CDR2 are LGHDT and YNNKEL (reference sequence). V was clipped by 0 bases and J by 8 bases, with 14 bases between them. The CDR3 runs 16 residues. In DNA form, the CDR3 reads TGTGCCAGCAGCCAAGACAGCATAGGGGGATATTCACCCCTCCACTTT. Translation gives CASSQDSIGGYSPLHF.

The gene calls are TRBV5-1 and TRBJ2-5; 8 bases match TRBD2. V was clipped by 0 bases and J by 5 bases; unmatched bases: 6. Germline-derived CDR1 and CDR2 are SGHRS and YFSETQ. This CDR3 region has 15 residues. CDR3 sequence reads: CASSLGSGSGETQYF. CDR3 nucleotide sequence: TGCGCCAGCAGCTTGGGCAGCGGGAGCGGTGAGACCCAGTACTTC.

The chain recombines TRBV3-1 (or the pseudogene TRBV3-2) with TRBJ2-7; 7 nucleotides align to TRBD1. Germline CDR1 reads LGHDT; CDR2 reads YNNKEL (reference sequence). CDR3 length: 13 residues. The V and J ends lost 4 bases and 4 bases, in that order; junction bases with no gene match: 4. CDR3 region: CASSPGTAYEQYF. The CDR3 DNA is TGTGCCAGCAGCCCCGGGACAGCTTACGAGCAGTACTTC.

The J gene is TRBJ2-1, the V gene TRBV18; D might be TRBD2 (5 bases). Per germline, CDR1 KGHSH and CDR2 LQKENI. With 6 bases removed from V and 0 bases from J, the gap between germline ends came to 12 bases. The CDR3 sequence is 15 residues long. Here the CDR3 DNA reads TGTGCCAGCTCGCCTGGACTTTTCTCCTACAATGAGCAGTTCTTC. Its protein is CASSPGLFSYNEQFF. Looking up the rest from reference TRBV18 and TRBJ2-1 gives the full variable domain: NAGVMQNPRHLVRRRGQEARLRCSPMKGHSHVYWYRQLPEEGLKFMVYLQKENIIDESGMPKERFSAEFPKEGPSILRIQQVVRGDSAAYFCASSPGLFSYNEQFFGPGTRLTVL.

This chain links TRBV10-3 with TRBJ2-3; 11 bases are shared with TRBD2. Germline trimming cut 4 bases from V and 4 bases from J; bases unmatched to any gene: 7. CDR1 is ENHRY, CDR2 SYGVKD, per germline. The CDR3 runs to 16 residues. The CDR3 DNA sequence: TGTGCCATCAGTGGCTTAGCGGGGGGGGCCGCAGATACGCAGTATTTT. Amino acids: CAISGLAGGAADTQYF.

The chain couples TRBV28 to TRBJ2-1; TRBD2 matches at 8 bases. Germline V lookup: CDR1 MDHEN, CDR2 SYDVKM. Trimming cost V 7 bases and J 8 bases; bases outside gene matches: 13. The CDR3 runs 15 residues. The DNA of the CDR3 is TGTGCCAGCACCTTTCGGGGGGGAGGGCCCTATGAGCAGTTCTTC. It codes for CASTFRGGGPYEQFF.

The sample holds one count of this clone. The genes are TRBV7-3 and TRBJ1-2; 7 nucleotides line up with TRBD1. This CDR3 is 16 amino acids long. Germline values: CDR1 SGHTA, CDR2 FQGTGA. Trimming took 5 bases from V and 7 from J; bases not matched to a gene: 16. This CDR3 is CASSLSGDSRGAGYTF. The DNA for the CDR3 is TGTGCCAGCAGCCTAAGTGGGGATAGCAGGGGGGCTGGCTACACCTTC.

The V call is TRBV7-2, the J call TRBJ1-1, with 7 positions matching TRBD1. The CDR3 is made up of 14 amino acids. The germline CDR1 and CDR2 sequences are SGHTA and FQGNSA. Trimming cost V 4 bases and J 5 bases; bases outside gene matches: 7. In DNA form, the CDR3 reads TGTGCCAGCAGCTCGGACAGGTCGCTGACTGAAGCTTTCTTT. Protein sequence: CASSSDRSLTEAFF.

The J gene is TRBJ2-7, the V gene TRBV3-1 (or the pseudogene TRBV3-2); TRBD2 matches at 11 bases. The CDR3 extends over 15 amino acids. With 2 bases clipped from V and 2 bases from J, the junction kept 2 bases outside the gene matches. Germline CDR1 LGHDT, CDR2 YNNKEL (reference sequence). The chain's CDR3 is CASSQTSGGPYEQYF. CDR3 coding DNA: TGTGCCAGCAGCCAAACTAGCGGGGGTCCCTACGAGCAGTACTTC.

This clone was detected only once. The V and J genes are TRBV29-1 and TRBJ2-7, with 9 bases fitting TRBD1. Trimming at V came to 7 bases and at J to 6 bases, leaving 4 bases not matched to a gene. Germline CDR1 SQVTM, CDR2 ANQGSEA. This CDR3 is 11 amino acids long. DNA for the CDR3: TGCAGCGGGGGGGACAGGGTCGAGCAGTACTTC. Translated, it gives CSGGDRVEQYF.

This clone occurred once. The chain carries TRBV12-5 and TRBJ2-3, with D tentatively TRBD1 (5 bases). Trimming took off 6 bases at V and 0 bases at J, with 10 bases between the two ends. The length of the CDR3 is 14 residues. CDR1 is LGHNT and CDR2 is FRNRAP in the germline V gene. The CDR3 loop is CASGGARSTDTQYF. The CDR3 nucleotides read TGTGCTAGTGGAGGGGCCCGGAGCACAGATACGCAGTATTTT.

This clone has a handful of counts. The V gene is TRBV14, the J gene TRBJ2-6; 7 bases align to TRBD1. The germline V gene has CDR1 SGHDN and CDR2 FVKESK. After removal of 2 bases from V and 0 bases from J, the junction contained 4 bases not matched to a gene. The CDR3 sequence is 17 residues long. CDR3 sequence: CASSQRGRFSGANVLTF. The CDR3 DNA is TGTGCCAGCAGCCAAAGGGGGCGATTCTCTGGGGCCAACGTCCTGACTTTC.

The gene calls are TRBV2 and TRBJ2-1; D uncertain. Germline lookup yields CDR1 SNHLY and CDR2 FYNNEI. The CDR3 runs to 14 residues. With 5 bases removed from V and 0 bases from J, the gap between germline ends came to 8 bases. CDR3 sequence (DNA): TGTGCCAGCAGTCTCCTTTCCTCCTACAATGAGCAGTTCTTC. It is translated as CASSLLSSYNEQFF.

This chain joins TRBV18 and TRBJ2-5, with TRBD2 matching over 7 bases. Germline V gene data show CDR1 as KGHSH and CDR2 as LQKENI. V lost 3 bases, J lost 0 bases, and 1 base stayed unmatched. The CDR3 has 14 residues. This chain's CDR3 is CASSPGGYQETQYF. The CDR3 bases are TGTGCCAGCTCACCGGGGGGGTACCAAGAGACCCAGTACTTC.

This chain joins TRBV6-5 and TRBJ1-2; 7 nucleotides match TRBD1. Germline V lookup: CDR1 MNHEY, CDR2 SVGAGI. CDR3 length equals 14 residues. Trimming cost V 6 bases and J 3 bases; bases outside gene matches: 7. CDR3 nucleotides: TGTGCCAGCAGCCTTGACAGGGTGCACTATGGCTACACCTTC. It codes for CASSLDRVHYGYTF.

This clone appeared a single time. This chain uses TRBV2 with TRBJ1-1, with 8 bases lining up with TRBD1. The CDR3 length is 14 residues. The V and J ends lost 7 bases and 3 bases, in that order; junction bases with no gene match: 7. Germline CDR1 and CDR2: SNHLY and FYNNEI. The CDR3 DNA follows: TGTGCCAGCATTCGGACAGGGCGAGACACTGAAGCTTTCTTT. It specifies CASIRTGRDTEAFF.

The V gene is TRBV18, the J gene TRBJ2-7; 7 bases line up with TRBD2. The CDR3 covers 14 residues. V dropped 2 bases and J dropped 1; count of bases not matched to a gene: 2. CDR1 KGHSH and CDR2 LQKENI come from the germline V gene. CDR3 protein: CASSPRRESYEQYF. CDR3 in DNA: TGTGCCAGCTCACCAAGGCGGGAGTCCTACGAGCAGTACTTC. The complete variable domain, with remaining parts taken from reference TRBV18 and TRBJ2-7, reads NAGVMQNPRHLVRRRGQEARLRCSPMKGHSHVYWYRQLPEEGLKFMVYLQKENIIDESGMPKERFSAEFPKEGPSILRIQQVVRGDSAAYFCASSPRRESYEQYFGPGTRLTVT.

This clone was counted once. The chain uses TRBV18 and TRBJ2-1; D may be TRBD2 (6 bases). V shed 5 bases and J shed 7 bases, with 12 bases lying between them. The CDR3 is 13 residues long. Germline assignment: CDR1 KGHSH and CDR2 LQKENI. The CDR3 coding sequence is TGTGCCAGCTCAATCCCCGGGGGAAATGAGCAGTTCTTC. It encodes CASSIPGGNEQFF. The variable domain in full, with the rest retrieved from reference TRBV18 and TRBJ2-1, is NAGVMQNPRHLVRRRGQEARLRCSPMKGHSHVYWYRQLPEEGLKFMVYLQKENIIDESGMPKERFSAEFPKEGPSILRIQQVVRGDSAAYFCASSIPGGNEQFFGPGTRLTVL.

This CDR3 reads CAWTEAGGSPLHF. CDR3 nucleotide sequence: TGTGCCTGGACCGAGGCGGGTGGCTCACCCCTCCACTTT. This chain connects TRBV30 to TRBJ1-6; D uncertain. This CDR3 has 13 amino acids. Germline CDR1 reads GTSNPN; CDR2 reads SVGIG (reference sequence). V was shortened by 4 bases and J by 10 bases, with 14 bases between the two germline ends. The whole variable domain, filled in from reference TRBV30 and TRBJ1-6, reads SQTIHQWPATLVQPVGSPLSLECTVEGTSNPNLYWYRQAAGRGLQLLFYSVGIGQISSEVPQNLSASRPQDRQFILSSKKLLLSDSGFYLCAWTEAGGSPLHFGNGTRLTVT.

This sequence joins TRBV28 and TRBJ1-6, with D tentatively TRBD1 (6 bases). The V and J ends lost 2 bases and 9 bases respectively, with 11 bases between them. Germline V gene data show CDR1 as MDHEN and CDR2 as SYDVKM. CDR3 length: 14 amino acids. The CDR3 sequence is CASSLVGGGSPLHF. CDR3 nucleotides: TGTGCCAGCAGTTTAGTTGGGGGCGGTTCACCCCTCCACTTT.

The V call is TRBV14, the J call TRBJ2-3; 8 bases map to TRBD2. V was pared by 1 base and J by 8 bases, with 5 bases of the junction left unmatched. Germline CDR1 and CDR2: SGHDN and FVKESK. CDR3 size: 14 residues. The CDR3 region has the DNA TGTGCCAGCAGCCAAGTTGCGGGGGGCGGTACGCAGTATTTT. Its protein product is CASSQVAGGGTQYF.

V usage is TRBV11-2 and J usage is TRBJ2-1; tentatively, D is TRBD1 (6 bases). Trimming shortened V by 6 bases and J by 1 base, and 16 bases separated the two germline ends. CDR1 and CDR2 from the germline V gene are SGHAT and FQNNGV. The CDR3 loop spans 16 amino acids. CDR3 nucleotide sequence: TGTGCCAGCAGTCTTATACAGGGAAGGTCCTACAATGAGCAGTTCTTC. It specifies CASSLIQGRSYNEQFF.

V gene TRBV12-3 or TRBV12-4 combines with J gene TRBJ1-1; possible D gene TRBD1, 5 bases. This CDR3 has 13 amino acids. V shed 6 bases and J shed 4 bases, with 12 bases lying between them. The CDR3 sequence: CASSRGGGTEAFF. CDR3 in DNA: TGTGCCAGCAGCCGCGGCGGGGGCACTGAAGCTTTCTTT.

J is TRBJ1-2 and V is TRBV7-9, with a weak D call TRBD1 (6 bases). The V and J ends lost 1 base and 8 bases respectively, with 14 bases between them. The CDR3 is 14 residues long. The germline V gene encodes CDR1 SEHNR and CDR2 FQNEAQ (reference sequence). The CDR3 nucleotides are TGTGCCAGCAGCTTAGAAGGGACATCGGCCGGCTACACCTTC. Protein product: CASSLEGTSAGYTF.

The rearrangement uses TRBV10-3 and TRBJ1-5; D possibly corresponds to TRBD1 (5 bases). CDR3 size: 13 residues. Germline CDR1 and CDR2: ENHRY and SYGVKD. V lost 11 bases and J lost 5, with 16 bases in between. CDR3 nucleotides: TGTGCCTCGGCTCAGGGTGAGGATCAGCCCCAGCATTTT. Protein: CASAQGEDQPQHF.

The J gene is TRBJ1-1, the V gene TRBV2; 7 bases fit TRBD1. CDR1 SNHLY and CDR2 FYNNEI come from the germline V gene. The CDR3 has 16 residues. Germline trimming cut 6 bases from V and 4 bases from J; bases unmatched to any gene: 14. In nucleotides, the CDR3 is TGTGCCAGCAGCCCCGGACAGGCGGCAAAGGTCACTGAAGCTTTCTTT. It translates to CASSPGQAAKVTEAFF.

The chain joins TRBV29-1 to TRBJ1-2; D remains ambiguous. The germline V gene encodes CDR1 SQVTM and CDR2 ANQGSEA. V lost 6 bases and J 3 bases, leaving 11 bases between the germline ends. CDR3 length: 12 amino acids. CDR3 amino acids: CSVEEEDYGYTF. Here the CDR3 DNA reads TGCAGCGTGGAGGAGGAGGACTATGGCTACACCTTC.

The rearrangement links TRBV25-1 to TRBJ1-4; D remains ambiguous. Between the trimmed V and J ends, which lost 5 bases and 8 bases, there was a span of 9 bases. Germline-derived CDR1 and CDR2 are MGHDK and SYGVNS. This CDR3 is 12 amino acids long. The CDR3 DNA follows: TGTGCCAGCAGTAGTCGAGGAGAAAAACTGTTTTTT. This codes for CASSSRGEKLFF.

The chain uses TRBV19 and TRBJ2-7; no definite D call. Germline-derived CDR1 and CDR2 are LNHDA and SQIVND (reference sequence). The CDR3 loop spans 11 amino acids. V dropped 7 bases and J dropped 0 bases, with 4 bases sitting between them. The CDR3 region is CASTNSYEQYF. In DNA, the CDR3 is TGTGCCAGTACCAACTCCTACGAGCAGTACTTC.

This chain connects TRBV28 to TRBJ1-2, with 7 bases matching TRBD1. CDR3 length equals 16 residues. V shed 5 bases, J shed 0 bases, and the junction held 9 bases outside the gene matches. In germline, CDR1 is MDHEN, CDR2 SYDVKM. For the CDR3, the DNA is TGTGCCAGCAGTGCGGGACAGCTCGCTGCTAACTATGGCTACACCTTC. It is translated as CASSAGQLAANYGYTF.

The chain has TRBV5-8 and TRBJ2-2; TRBD1 agrees at 7 bases. After removal of 1 base from V and 6 bases from J, the junction contained 6 bases not matched to a gene. Per the germline V gene, CDR1 is SGHTS and CDR2 is YDEGEE. The CDR3 runs to 15 residues. The CDR3 DNA reads as TGTGCCAGCAGCTTGTCGTTAGACAGGGCCGGGGAGCTGTTTTTT. This codes for CASSLSLDRAGELFF.

The rearrangement uses TRBV28 and TRBJ2-3; D unresolved. CDR1 and CDR2 (germline): MDHEN, SYDVKM. CDR3 length: 12 residues. V dropped 5 bases and J dropped 2 bases, with 5 bases sitting between them. CDR3 sequence reads: CASSTITDTQYF. CDR3 nucleotide sequence: TGTGCCAGCAGTACTATCACAGATACGCAGTATTTT.